This is a list of T cell receptor beta chains from one sample in a study of vaccination effects on CD4 cells after COVID-19. These TCRs' antigens remain unknown. The method was immunoSEQ multiplex PCR; TCRdb's version includes in-frame clones alone and lacks a portion of them. The sample consists of tens of thousands of clones, approximately 73% of them appearing once. The sample in question was CD4+ T cells from PBMCs cultured with HIV peptides, obtained before COVID-19 vaccination. The receptors come from a human donor who had a prior SARS-CoV-2 infection. CDR3s include the opening cysteine and the closing phenylalanine or tryptophan. The order of the fields is J gene, D gene, V gene, clone size, CDR3 length, CDR3 DNA, CDR3 protein. D genes are given only for firm matches. Expanded clones get a size class; other rows say once, few or many, or leave the size out.

>TRBJ2-2|.|TRBV9|few|14
TGTGCCAGCAGCGTCATTTCTAGCGCCGGGGAGCTGTTTTTT
CASSVISSAGELFF
>TRBJ1-2|.|TRBV11-3|.|13
TGTGCCAGCAGCTTAGGGACATCTTATGGCTACACCTTC
CASSLGTSYGYTF
>TRBJ2-1|TRBD2|TRBV10-3|.|19
TGTGCCATCAGTGAGTCCGAGAATAGCGGGAACCCCTCCTACAATGAGCAGTTCTTC
CAISESENSGNPSYNEQFF
>TRBJ1-4|TRBD1|TRBV25-1|.|15
TGTGCCAGCAGTGATAGGAGGGGGCCTAATGAAAAACTGTTTTTT
CASSDRRGPNEKLFF
>TRBJ1-6|.|TRBV19|.|16
TGTGCCAGTAGTATATCTGGGGCGCCTCTGAATTCACCCCTCCACTTT
CASSISGAPLNSPLHF
>TRBJ1-2|.|TRBV3-1/TRBV3-2|.|14
TGTGCCAGCAGCCAAGGGTTCTCGAGGCATGGCTACACCTTC
CASSQGFSRHGYTF
>TRBJ2-1|TRBD2|TRBV4-2|.|18
TGTGCCAGCAGCCAAGATCCCAATACGGGAGGCTTCTACAATGAGCAGTTCTTC
CASSQDPNTGGFYNEQFF
>TRBJ2-1|.|TRBV5-1|.|15
TGCGCCAGCAGATCCCCGGGTGGCTCCTACAATGAGCAGTTCTTC
CASRSPGGSYNEQFF
>TRBJ2-6|TRBD1|TRBV15|.|19
TGTGCCACCAGCCCCGCCCGGGACAGGATCGTCTCTGGGGCCAACGTCCTGACTTTC
CATSPARDRIVSGANVLTF
>TRBJ2-7|.|TRBV11-3|few|14
TGTGCCAGCAGAGGCAGGGTAGGGTCCTACGAGCAGTACTTC
CASRGRVGSYEQYF